The rows below give T cell receptor beta chains drawn from one sample of a study of CD8 T cells in ankylosing spondylitis. In TCRdb, the 5' RACE reads were re-called with MiXCR into one record per CDR3 protein. The data contain fewer than 25,000 distinct CDR3 sequences, approximately 12% of them singletons. The sequencing sample was made of blood. The receptors were sampled from a male donor with ankylosing spondylitis or in good health (not recorded which). The CDR3 runs from the conserved cysteine through the conserved F or W. The D gene is left open where the match is weak. Not every row has a clone size; where given, it reads once, few, many or a size class.

DNA | CDR3 | J | V | D | size
TGTGCCAGCAGCCCCCCAGACGAAGATGAGCAGTTCTTC | CASSPPDEDEQFF | TRBJ2-1 | TRBV5-4 | - | few
TGCGCCAGCAGCCAAGAAAGGATGGGCACCGGGGAGCTGTTTTTT | CASSQERMGTGELFF | TRBJ2-2 | TRBV4-3 | - | many
TGTGCCAGCAGCCAAGAGGGGGGACTCAATCAGCCCCAGCATTTT | CASSQEGGLNQPQHF | TRBJ1-5 | TRBV4-2 | - | many
TGTGCCAGCAGCGGGGGTGGCTCGGGCACCGGGGAGCTGTTTTTT | CASSGGGSGTGELFF | TRBJ2-2 | TRBV28 | - | few
TGCACCAGTTCGGCGGGGCCCTACACAGATACGCAGTATTTT | CTSSAGPYTDTQYF | TRBJ2-3 | TRBV5-1 | - | -
TGTGCCAGCAGCTCATCGGGACAGGGCACAGATACGCAGTATTTT | CASSSSGQGTDTQYF | TRBJ2-3 | TRBV7-6 | TRBD1 | -
TGCGCCAGCAGCTTTTCGGACAGGGAAAATGAAAAACTGTTTTTT | CASSFSDRENEKLFF | TRBJ1-4 | TRBV5-1 | TRBD1 | many
TGCGCCAGCAGCACCGGGGGACTAGCGGGAGACAATGAGCAGTTCTTC | CASSTGGLAGDNEQFF | TRBJ2-1 | TRBV5-1 | TRBD2 | many
TGTGCCAGCAGCTTACGGACAGACACTGAAGCTTTCTTT | CASSLRTDTEAFF | TRBJ1-1 | TRBV7-2 | - | -
TGTGCCAGCAGCGGCGGGACAGCCCTTCGCACAGATACGCAGTATTTT | CASSGGTALRTDTQYF | TRBJ2-3 | TRBV7-9 | - | -
TGTGCCATCGCCGTTTGGGCAGGAGATACGCAGTATTTT | CAIAVWAGDTQYF | TRBJ2-3 | TRBV28 | - | -
TGTGCCAGCAGCATAAACGGGGAGCAGTACTTC | CASSINGEQYF | TRBJ2-7 | TRBV5-6 | - | -
TGCGCCAGCAGCTCGGGTCCTCTGAACACTGAAGCTTTCTTT | CASSSGPLNTEAFF | TRBJ1-1 | TRBV5-1 | - | -
TGTGCCAGCAGTTTGTCCAACACCATATATTTT | CASSLSNTIYF | TRBJ1-3 | TRBV12-3/TRBV12-4 | - | once
TGCAGCGTGCACGGCGGGGGGTACAATGAGCAGTTCTTC | CSVHGGGYNEQFF | TRBJ2-1 | TRBV29-1 | TRBD2 | few
TGTGCCAGCAGTGTGCGGGGGGCTGATGGCTACACCTTC | CASSVRGADGYTF | TRBJ1-2 | TRBV28 | - | many
TGTGCCAGCAGTGAAGCAGAGGGACTAGGGAGGTACGAGCAGTACTTC | CASSEAEGLGRYEQYF | TRBJ2-7 | TRBV2 | TRBD2 | few
TGTGCCAGCAGTCAGGGGGCCGGACTACCGGGACTACTCACAGATACGCAGTATTTT | CASSQGAGLPGLLTDTQYF | TRBJ2-3 | TRBV28 | - | many
TGTGCCAGTTCGCTAGCGGCCCACGAGCAGTACTTC | CASSLAAHEQYF | TRBJ2-7 | TRBV28 | TRBD2 | -
TGTGCCACCAGTGATTTGTCTAGCGCGTCGAGCTCCTACAATGAGCAGTTCTTC | CATSDLSSASSSYNEQFF | TRBJ2-1 | TRBV24-1 | - | -
TGTGCCAGCAGCCTAACGCCGGGACAGGGTAGAAAAGCTTTCTTT | CASSLTPGQGRKAFF | TRBJ1-1 | TRBV7-2 | TRBD1 | many
TGTGCCAGCAGGGGGGTGTACAATGAAAAACTGTTTTTT | CASRGVYNEKLFF | TRBJ1-4 | TRBV21-1 | - | few
TGCAGTGCTAGAGATGGTGTGGGCACCGGGGAGCTGTTTTTT | CSARDGVGTGELFF | TRBJ2-2 | TRBV20-1 | - | many
TGCAGCGTTGAATTCTCCGGACAGGGGTCCTACGAGCAGTACTTC | CSVEFSGQGSYEQYF | TRBJ2-7 | TRBV29-1 | TRBD1 | many